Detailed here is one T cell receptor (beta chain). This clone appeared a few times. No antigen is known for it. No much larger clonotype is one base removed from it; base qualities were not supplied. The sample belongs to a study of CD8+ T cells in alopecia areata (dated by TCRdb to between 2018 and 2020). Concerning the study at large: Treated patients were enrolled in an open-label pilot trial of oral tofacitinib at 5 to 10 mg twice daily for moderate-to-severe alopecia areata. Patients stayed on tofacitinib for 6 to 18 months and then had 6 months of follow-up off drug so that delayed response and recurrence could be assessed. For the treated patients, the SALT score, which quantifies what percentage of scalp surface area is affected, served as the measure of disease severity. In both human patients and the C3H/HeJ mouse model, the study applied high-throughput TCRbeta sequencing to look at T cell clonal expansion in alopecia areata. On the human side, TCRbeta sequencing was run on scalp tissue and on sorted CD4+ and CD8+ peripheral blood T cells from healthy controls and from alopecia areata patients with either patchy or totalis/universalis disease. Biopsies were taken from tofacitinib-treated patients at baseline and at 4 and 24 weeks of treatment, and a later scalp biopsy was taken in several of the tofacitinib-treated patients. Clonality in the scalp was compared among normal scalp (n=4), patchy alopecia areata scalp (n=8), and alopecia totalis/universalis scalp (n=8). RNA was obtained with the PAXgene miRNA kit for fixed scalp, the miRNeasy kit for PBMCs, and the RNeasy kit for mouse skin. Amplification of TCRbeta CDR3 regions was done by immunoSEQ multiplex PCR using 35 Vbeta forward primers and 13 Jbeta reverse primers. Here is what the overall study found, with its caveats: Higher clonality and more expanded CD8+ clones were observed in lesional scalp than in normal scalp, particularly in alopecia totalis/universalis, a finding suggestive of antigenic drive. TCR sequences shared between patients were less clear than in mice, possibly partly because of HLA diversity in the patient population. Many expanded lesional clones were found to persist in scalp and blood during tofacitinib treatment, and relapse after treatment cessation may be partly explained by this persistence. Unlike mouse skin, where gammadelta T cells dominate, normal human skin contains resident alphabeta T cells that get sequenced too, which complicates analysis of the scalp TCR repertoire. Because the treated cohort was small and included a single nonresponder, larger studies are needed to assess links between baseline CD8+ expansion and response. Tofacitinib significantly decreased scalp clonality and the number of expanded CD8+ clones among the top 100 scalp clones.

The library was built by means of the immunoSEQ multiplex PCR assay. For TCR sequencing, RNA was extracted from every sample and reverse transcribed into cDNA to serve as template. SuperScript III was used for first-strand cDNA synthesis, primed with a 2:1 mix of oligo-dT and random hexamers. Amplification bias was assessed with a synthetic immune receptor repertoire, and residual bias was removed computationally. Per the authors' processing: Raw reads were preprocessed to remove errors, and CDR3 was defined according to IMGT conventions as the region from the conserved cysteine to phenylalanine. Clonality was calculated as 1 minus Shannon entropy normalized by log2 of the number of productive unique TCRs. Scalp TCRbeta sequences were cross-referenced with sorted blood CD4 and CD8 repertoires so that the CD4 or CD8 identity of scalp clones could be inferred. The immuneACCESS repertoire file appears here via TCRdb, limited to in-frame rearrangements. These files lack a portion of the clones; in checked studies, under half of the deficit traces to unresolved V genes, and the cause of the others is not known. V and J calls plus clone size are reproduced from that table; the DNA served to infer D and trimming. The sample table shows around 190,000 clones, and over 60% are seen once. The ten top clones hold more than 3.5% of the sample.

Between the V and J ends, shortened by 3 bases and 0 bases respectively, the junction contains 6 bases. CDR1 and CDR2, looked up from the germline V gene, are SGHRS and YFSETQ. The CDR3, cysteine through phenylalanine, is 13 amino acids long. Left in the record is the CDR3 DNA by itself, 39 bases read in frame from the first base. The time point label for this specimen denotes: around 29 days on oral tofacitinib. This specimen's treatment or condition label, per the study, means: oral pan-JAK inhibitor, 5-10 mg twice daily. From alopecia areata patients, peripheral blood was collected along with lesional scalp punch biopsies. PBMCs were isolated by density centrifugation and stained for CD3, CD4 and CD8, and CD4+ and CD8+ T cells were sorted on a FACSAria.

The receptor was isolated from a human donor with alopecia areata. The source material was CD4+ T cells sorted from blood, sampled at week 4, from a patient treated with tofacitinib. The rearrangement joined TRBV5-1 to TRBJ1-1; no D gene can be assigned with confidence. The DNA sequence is TGCGCCAGCAGCTCGCAGATGAACACTGAAGCTTTCTTT. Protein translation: CASSSQMNTEAFF.